This TCR beta chain was profiled in a study of CXCR3-negative and CXCR3-positive naive CD8 T cells. The study's findings and limits: CXCR3-positive naive cells carried more hydrophobic TRB CDR3s than CXCR3-negative ones.

In regard to this clonotype: Antigen unknown.

5' RACE with UMI labels generated the TRB cDNA libraries. TCRdb reprocessed the 5' RACE reads, with one entry per CDR3 protein and no DNA. The data include 130,000 to 150,000 distinct CDR3 sequences; the top ten clones carry 0.25% to 0.3%. The CDR3 contains 14 residues. The germline gives CDR1 MDHEN, CDR2 SYDVKM. The sequenced sample consisted of naive CXCR3+ CD8+ T cells from blood. As for subset: CD45RO-CCR7+CD27+CD95- naive CD8+ T cells expressing CXCR3 (TNR3+). This clonotype was sampled from a human donor in good health. Some clones in this sample may be carry-over from other donors' samples. This rearrangement joins TRBV28 to TRBJ2-7. CDR3 in amino acids: CASSLLVGSYEQYF.